The rows below give T cell receptor beta chains drawn from one sample of a study of blood T cell repertoires in COVID-19. Generated by immunoSEQ multiplex PCR, the TCRdb table keeps only in-frame clones and is missing some. The repertoire holds roughly 330,000 clones, 88% seen once, with roughly 4% in the top ten. The sequenced sample was peripheral blood. All receptors derive from a woman in her forties or fifties with active or convalescent COVID-19. Both conserved end residues are trimmed from each CDR3.

V gene,J gene,CDR3 protein
TRBV7-2,TRBJ1-4,ASSLGQKNEKLF
TRBV18,TRBJ1-5,ASSPQGASQPQH
TRBV6-1,TRBJ1-4,ASSESRATNEKLF
TRBV28,TRBJ1-5,ASRPGEVYSNQPQH
TRBV28,TRBJ2-1,ASSSRAGRVYNEQF
TRBV4-2,TRBJ2-3,ASSQGFRSGVGADTQY
TRBV27,TRBJ2-7,ASSFSGRTYEQY
TRBV9,TRBJ2-1,ASSTRGGPSNEQF
TRBV18,TRBJ1-5,ASSPYGQNNQPQH
TRBV4-2,TRBJ2-7,ASSQEGTSFDEQY
TRBV10-3,TRBJ1-1,AISEGRGTEAF
TRBV7-9,TRBJ2-5,ASSLLGTGLQETQY
TRBV6-6,TRBJ1-4,ASSYGNFEKLF
TRBV13,TRBJ1-1,ASSLVSGFAGVNTEAF
TRBV30,TRBJ1-2,AWSVLFSYT
TRBV5-6,TRBJ2-7,ASSLSGTGGYKDEQY
TRBV7-8,TRBJ1-1,ASSLEQGLTEAF
TRBV28,TRBJ2-5,ASTPASGRWETQY
TRBV4-3,TRBJ2-5,ASSQEARAGGLQETQY
TRBV27,TRBJ1-1,ASSSKDKNTEAF
TRBV15,TRBJ2-7,ATSRALGGAGGEQY
TRBV18,TRBJ2-7,ASSPSQGPYEQY
TRBV7-9,TRBJ2-7,ASSPSGLIYEQY
TRBV7-8,TRBJ2-1,ASSPREPSYNEQF
TRBV25-1,TRBJ2-3,ASSATGSSTDTQY
TRBV20-1,TRBJ1-1,SARWGRAAF
TRBV7-9,TRBJ1-1,ASSAPTGSLEYTEAF
TRBV4-1,TRBJ1-6,ASSQDLSGVNSPLH
TRBV27,TRBJ1-5,ASSSQGSNQPQH
TRBV19,TRBJ2-7,ASSGPGQGIPYEQY
TRBV6-5,TRBJ2-7,ASRKTGSYEQY
TRBV10-1,TRBJ2-2,ASTGDTNTGELF
TRBV5-1,TRBJ1-1,ASSLGREAGNTEAF
TRBV19,TRBJ2-7,ASSNLLDRGSYEQY
TRBV9,TRBJ2-7,ASSTGTASYEQY